Shown below are 19 T cell receptor beta chains from a single sample sequenced in a study of blood T cell repertoires in COVID-19. Generated by immunoSEQ multiplex PCR, the TCRdb table keeps only in-frame clones and is missing some. In the table there are a few hundred thousand clones, 80% to 90% of which are singletons. Input material: peripheral blood. These receptors were obtained from a young woman with active or convalescent COVID-19.

The V gene is TRBV28, the J gene TRBJ1-2, with D possibly TRBD1 on 5 matching bases. In germline, CDR1 is MDHEN, CDR2 SYDVKM. The V gene lost 6 bases and the J gene lost 4 bases, with 9 bases spanning the gap. This CDR3 is 12 amino acids long. CDR3 amino acids: CASRRDSYGYTF. Written as DNA, the CDR3 is TGTGCCAGCAGAAGGGACTCCTATGGCTACACCTTC.

V and J are TRBV21-1 and TRBJ2-1; TRBD2, as called in the table, went unchecked against the DNA. TRBV21-1 is deemed a pseudogene. The CDR3 contains 19 residues. The CDR3 protein is CASSKVEGLAGCLFNEQFF. The CDR3 nucleotides are TGTGCCAGCAGCAAAGTTGAGGGACTAGCGGGGTGTTTGTTCAATGAGCAGTTCTTC.

The V call is TRBV9, the J call TRBJ1-1, with 9 nucleotides matching TRBD1. V lost 0 bases to trimming and J lost 4 bases; unmatched junction nucleotides: 10. The CDR3 sequence is 17 residues long. Per germline, CDR1 SGDLS and CDR2 YYNGEE. The CDR3 protein is CASSVGQNRGPGTEAFF. CDR3 in DNA: TGTGCCAGCAGCGTAGGACAAAACAGGGGGCCTGGCACTGAAGCTTTCTTT.

The rearrangement joins TRBV29-1 to TRBJ2-5; 11 bases align to TRBD2. The CDR3 sequence is 13 residues long. Germline V CDR1 and CDR2: SQVTM, ANQGSEA. The trim removed 8 bases at V and 3 bases at J, leaving 5 bases unmatched. The CDR3 loop is CSTGTSGKETQYF. The CDR3 DNA follows: TGCAGCACCGGGACTAGCGGAAAAGAGACCCAGTACTTC. Together with reference TRBV29-1 and TRBJ2-5, the CDR3 gives the full variable domain: SAVISQKPSRDICQRGTSLTIQCQVDSQVTMMFWYRQQPGQSLTLIATANQGSEATYESGFVIDKFPISRPNLTFSTLTVSNMSPEDSSIYLCSTGTSGKETQYFGPGTRLLVL.

The chain joins TRBV5-1 to TRBJ1-4; D remains ambiguous. This CDR3 has 15 residues. The V end lost 0 bases, the J end lost 7 bases, and 13 bases lay between the germline ends. Germline V lookup: CDR1 SGHRS, CDR2 YFSETQ. DNA of the CDR3: TGCGCCAGCAGCTTGGGTTCCCTAGAGGGTGAAAAACTGTTTTTT. Translating it yields CASSLGSLEGEKLFF.

Only one count was recorded for this clone. DNA of the CDR3: TGTGCCAGCAGCCAAGAAGGACAGGACTCCCATTCACCCCTCCACTTT. It codes for CASSQEGQDSHSPLHF. The V and J genes are TRBV3-1 (or the pseudogene TRBV3-2) and TRBJ1-6, with TRBD1 identical over 7 bases. The germline CDR1 and CDR2 sequences are LGHDT and YNNKEL (reference sequence). This CDR3 is built from 16 residues. After removal of 0 bases from V and 8 bases from J, the junction contained 7 bases not matched to a gene.

The CDR3: CASSFGRGAGTDTQYF. CDR3 nucleotides: TGTGCCAGCAGTTTTGGCAGGGGGGCCGGCACAGATACGCAGTATTTT. The chain is built from TRBV28 and TRBJ2-3; tentatively, D is TRBD1 (7 bases). The V end was cut by 3 bases, the J end by 1 base, with 14 bases between. Per germline, CDR1 MDHEN and CDR2 SYDVKM. The length of the CDR3 is 16 residues. Drawing the rest from reference TRBV28 and TRBJ2-3, the complete variable domain is DVKVTQSSRYLVKRTGEKVFLECVQDMDHENMFWYRQDPGLGLRLIYFSYDVKMKEKGDIPEGYSVSREKKERFSLILESASTNQTSMYLCASSFGRGAGTDTQYFGPGTRLTVL.

The V and J genes are TRBV30 and TRBJ1-5; 8 nucleotides agree with TRBD1. CDR3 length: 13 residues. Germline loops: CDR1 GTSNPN, CDR2 SVGIG (reference sequence). Trimming took 3 bases from V and 6 from J; bases not matched to a gene: 4. This CDR3 is CAWRADRAQPQHF. The CDR3 DNA reads TGTGCCTGGAGAGCGGACAGGGCTCAGCCCCAGCATTTT.

The genes are TRBV7-8 and TRBJ2-1; no definite D call. The CDR3 covers 14 residues. V dropped 7 bases and J dropped 5 bases, with 15 bases sitting between them. The germline gives CDR1 SGHVS, CDR2 FQNEAQ. In nucleotides, the CDR3 is TGTGCCAGCACCCTAGACTCTGCGAACAATGAGCAGTTCTTC. This encodes CASTLDSANNEQFF.

The sample holds one count of this clone. The chain is built from TRBV5-5 and TRBJ2-7; 7 bases align to TRBD1. Germline V gives CDR1 SGHKS, CDR2 YYEKEE (reference sequence). This CDR3 spans 12 amino acids. Trimming took 4 bases from V and 7 from J; bases not matched to a gene: 5. CDR3 residues: CASSLLDREQYF. CDR3 nucleotide sequence: TGTGCCAGCAGCCTCCTGGACAGGGAGCAGTACTTC.

The chain employs TRBV7-6 and TRBJ1-6, with D possibly being TRBD1 (5 bases). CDR1 is SGHVS and CDR2 is FNYEAQ in the germline V gene. The CDR3 is made up of 16 amino acids. Trimming took 1 base from V and 7 from J, leaving 14 bases between them. CDR3 loop: CASSLGGVSTNSPLHF. CDR3 in DNA: TGTGCCAGCAGCTTAGGGGGGGTATCTACCAATTCACCCCTCCACTTT. Using reference TRBV7-6 and TRBJ1-6 for the parts outside the CDR3, the full variable domain is GAGVSQSPRYKVTKRGQDVALRCDPISGHVSLYWYRQALGQGPEFLTYFNYEAQQDKSGLPNDRFSAERPEGSISTLTIQRTEQRDSAMYRCASSLGGVSTNSPLHFGNGTRLTVT.

This clone appeared once. The chain recombines TRBV5-1 with TRBJ2-7; 10 bases align to TRBD1. Germline values: CDR1 SGHRS, CDR2 YFSETQ. After removal of 7 bases from V and 2 bases from J, the junction contained 3 bases not matched to a gene. The CDR3 sequence is 13 residues long. The CDR3 coding sequence is TGCGCCAGCGGGACAGGGGATACCTACGAGCAGTACTTC. The encoded protein is CASGTGDTYEQYF.

The V and J genes are TRBV2 and TRBJ2-3; 11 nucleotides agree with TRBD2. Germline V lookup: CDR1 SNHLY, CDR2 FYNNEI. The V and J ends lost 6 bases and 7 bases, in that order; junction bases with no gene match: 21. CDR3 length: 19 residues. Written as DNA, the CDR3 is TGTGCCAGCAGCGACACTAGCGGGGGCCGGACAGGTAGCGCGAATACGCAGTATTTT. Its protein is CASSDTSGGRTGSANTQYF.

This chain links TRBV7-2 with TRBJ2-1; TRBD1 agrees at 7 bases. Germline V gives CDR1 SGHTA, CDR2 FQGNSA. V was clipped by 5 bases and J by 5 bases; unmatched bases: 12. This CDR3 region has 16 residues. CDR3 amino acids: CASSTPMLDRNNEQFF. DNA of the CDR3: TGTGCCAGCAGCACTCCCATGCTGGACAGGAACAATGAGCAGTTCTTC.

The genes are TRBV27 and TRBJ1-2; TRBD1 agrees at 9 bases. The ends lost 5 bases at V and 7 bases at J; junction bases unmatched: 11. Per germline, CDR1 MNHEY and CDR2 SMNVEV (reference sequence). This CDR3 is built from 15 residues. The CDR3 coding sequence is TGTGCCAGCAGTCCCCCTGACAGGGGGAGGTCTGGCTACACCTTC. Translated, it gives CASSPPDRGRSGYTF.

The chain has TRBV30 and TRBJ2-1; 9 nucleotides align to TRBD1. The CDR3 is 15 residues long. Germline assignment: CDR1 GTSNPN and CDR2 SVGIG (reference sequence). The V gene end was trimmed by 1 base and the J gene end by 1 base; junction bases not matched to a gene: 2. CDR3 sequence reads: CAWSGDRGSYNEQFF. CDR3 DNA sequence: TGTGCCTGGAGTGGCGACAGGGGGTCCTACAATGAGCAGTTCTTC.

This clone turned up a few times. This chain uses TRBV5-1 with TRBJ1-1; no clear D. The CDR3 spans 16 residues. Germline V gene sequence: CDR1 SGHRS, CDR2 YFSETQ. V was clipped by 1 base and J by 0 bases, with 13 bases between them. This chain's CDR3 is CASSLYLRGLNTEAFF. The CDR3 nucleotides read TGCGCCAGCAGCTTGTATCTGAGAGGTCTGAACACTGAAGCTTTCTTT. The entire variable domain, with the rest obtained from reference TRBV5-1 and TRBJ1-1, is as follows: KAGVTQTPRYLIKTRGQQVTLSCSPISGHRSVSWYQQTPGQGLQFLFEYFSETQRNKGNFPGRFSGRQFSNSRSEMNVSTLELGDSALYLCASSLYLRGLNTEAFFGQGTRLTVV.

The rearrangement uses TRBV4-2 and TRBJ2-7; TRBD2 matches at 7 bases. V trimming: 0 bases; J trimming: 7 bases; junction bases outside the gene matches: 6. The CDR3 extends over 14 amino acids. The germline V gene encodes CDR1 LGHNA and CDR2 YNFKEQ. Written as DNA, the CDR3 is TGTGCCAGCAGCCAAGATGGGACTACAAAGGAGCAGTACTTC. Encoded protein: CASSQDGTTKEQYF.

This chain joins TRBV5-4 and TRBJ2-1, with 9 bases aligning to TRBD1. The CDR3 is made up of 15 amino acids. Germline lookup yields CDR1 SGHNT and CDR2 YYREEE (reference sequence). Trimming removed 0 bases from V and 8 bases from J; junction bases left unmatched: 6. In DNA, the CDR3 is TGTGCCAGCAGCTTGGCGGACAGGGGTATCTATGAGCAGTTCTTC. Its protein is CASSLADRGIYEQFF.